This T cell receptor (beta chain) is drawn from a study of blood T cell repertoires in COVID-19. This CDR3 spans 13 amino acids. V lost 5 bases and J lost 7, with 13 bases in between. The V gene's germline CDR1 is SGHNT and CDR2 YENEEA. The table came from immunoSEQ multiplex PCR; TCRdb's copy has only in-frame clones and leaves some out. The table lists over 250,000 clones, about 81% of them singletons. Sequenced: PBMCs or T cells enriched from blood (not recorded which). The rearrangement uses TRBV11-3 and TRBJ2-3, with D tentatively TRBD1 (6 bases). The TCR comes from a man aged 30 to 45 with acute COVID-19. This chain's CDR3 is CASSPRTEYTQYF. CDR3 nucleotide sequence: TGTGCCAGCAGCCCCCGGACAGAATATACGCAGTATTTT.